These T cell receptor beta chains were read from a single sample in a study of CD8 T cells in ankylosing spondylitis. TCRdb itself ran the 5' RACE reads through MiXCR, one entry per CDR3 protein. This table holds under 850,000 distinct CDR3 sequences, about 20% found once. Material: blood, either unsorted or a sorted T cell fraction (not recorded which). These receptors were obtained from a male donor with ankylosing spondylitis. Each CDR3 is given with its conserved first and last residue. A D gene is named only where the DNA matches it firmly. The size of a clone is reported for some rows only, either as once, few or many, or as a class for expanded clones.

v_gene: TRBV7-8; d_gene: NA; abundance: NA; j_gene: TRBJ2-7; CDR3aa: CASRPGLGREQYF; CDR3nt: TGTGCCAGCAGGCCTGGACTGGGCAGGGAGCAGTACTTC
v_gene: TRBV20-1; d_gene: TRBD2; abundance: few; j_gene: TRBJ2-1; CDR3aa: CSARIPGTSGGNEQFF; CDR3nt: TGCAGTGCTAGAATTCCAGGGACTAGCGGGGGCAATGAGCAGTTCTTC
v_gene: TRBV20-1; d_gene: TRBD2; abundance: few; j_gene: TRBJ2-2; CDR3aa: CSARDPGGPPGELFF; CDR3nt: TGCAGTGCTAGAGATCCGGGGGGGCCCCCCGGGGAGCTGTTTTTT
v_gene: TRBV24-1; d_gene: TRBD2; abundance: NA; j_gene: TRBJ2-1; CDR3aa: CATSEGTSGGGNNEQFF; CDR3nt: TGTGCCACCAGTGAAGGGACTAGCGGGGGGGGTAACAATGAGCAGTTCTTC
v_gene: TRBV29-1; d_gene: TRBD2; abundance: NA; j_gene: TRBJ2-7; CDR3aa: CSVALADPSYEQYF; CDR3nt: TGCAGCGTTGCGCTAGCGGATCCCTCCTACGAGCAGTACTTC
v_gene: TRBV19; d_gene: NA; abundance: NA; j_gene: TRBJ2-5; CDR3aa: CASSIMSGYQETQYF; CDR3nt: TGTGCCAGTAGTATCATGAGCGGTTACCAAGAGACCCAGTACTTC
v_gene: TRBV11-2; d_gene: TRBD1; abundance: NA; j_gene: TRBJ2-7; CDR3aa: CASSYPTGGFHEQYF; CDR3nt: TGTGCCAGCAGCTACCCGACAGGGGGGTTCCACGAGCAGTACTTC
v_gene: TRBV30; d_gene: TRBD2; abundance: NA; j_gene: TRBJ2-2; CDR3aa: CAWKELAANTGELFF; CDR3nt: TGTGCCTGGAAGGAACTAGCGGCAAACACCGGGGAGCTGTTTTTT
v_gene: TRBV6-1; d_gene: NA; abundance: few; j_gene: TRBJ1-2; CDR3aa: CASIHPQEQLGGYTF; CDR3nt: TGTGCCAGCATTCACCCACAGGAACAACTGGGCGGCTACACCTTC
v_gene: TRBV10-3; d_gene: NA; abundance: NA; j_gene: TRBJ1-1; CDR3aa: CATKNPRDEAFF; CDR3nt: TGTGCCACCAAGAACCCCCGGGATGAAGCTTTCTTT